This entry is about one T cell receptor (beta chain). This entry comes from a study of blood T cell repertoires in COVID-19. At the level of the study: There were acute and convalescent COVID-19 samples, and they came from the United States, Italy and Spain. PBMCs, B-cell-depleted T cells, or T cells provided the cDNA or gDNA that made up the material.

Source study methods: Reference gene primers were amplified, and this amplification served to estimate nucleated cell counts. Some clones are missing from TCRdb's copy, which holds only in-frame ones; the method was immunoSEQ multiplex PCR. D and trimming come from the DNA, and the V and J calls and clone size come from that table. Found here are about 72,000 clones, roughly 87% of them singletons; the top ten hold 15% to 20%. The TCR comes from a human donor in a cohort sampled during active COVID-19. Sequenced material: peripheral blood.

CDR3 nucleotides: TGTGCCAGCAGTGATCACGGGGGAACTCAGCCCCAGCATTTT. Its translation is CASSDHGGTQPQHF. The chain links TRBV6-1 to TRBJ1-5; TRBD1 is a possible D gene (5 bases). The CDR3 extends over 14 amino acids. The germline V and J ends were trimmed by 3 bases and 6 bases, with 12 bases remaining between them. Germline values: CDR1 MNHNS, CDR2 SASEGT.